The clone carrying this T cell receptor (beta chain) was picked up many times. Its target is unknown. From the 5' RACE reads, TCRdb called clonotypes with MiXCR, one entry per CDR3 protein. The table lists 300,000 to 400,000 distinct CDR3 sequences, around a fifth of them singletons. This entry comes from a study of T-cell memory formation after mild COVID-19. General study results and limits: Cross-reactive memory apparently joined, as some responding clones appeared in pre-infection memory.

V lost 6 bases and J lost 7, with 16 bases in between. This CDR3 region has 14 residues. Germline V lookup: CDR1 ENHRY, CDR2 SYGVKD. The TCR originated in an adult woman who had mild COVID-19 (a few samples of this study predate the infection). Cell type and time point are not known. V and J are TRBV10-3 and TRBJ2-1, with D unresolved. The sample comprised PBMCs or a T cell subset sorted from them (not recorded which). CDR3 protein: CAIRSGSVGNEQFF. The CDR3 DNA reads TGTGCCATCAGATCCGGGTCCGTTGGGAATGAGCAGTTCTTC.